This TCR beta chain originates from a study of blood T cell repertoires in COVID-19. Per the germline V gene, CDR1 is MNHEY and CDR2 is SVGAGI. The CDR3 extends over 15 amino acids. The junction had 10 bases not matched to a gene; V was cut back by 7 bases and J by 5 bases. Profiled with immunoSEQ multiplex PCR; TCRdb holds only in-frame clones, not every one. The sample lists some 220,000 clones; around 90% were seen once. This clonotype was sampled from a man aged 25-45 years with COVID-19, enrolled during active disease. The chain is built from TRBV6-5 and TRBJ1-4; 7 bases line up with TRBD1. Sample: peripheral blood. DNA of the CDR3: TGTGCCAGCACGGACAGGCCCTTTTCCAATGAAAAACTGTTTTTT. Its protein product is CASTDRPFSNEKLFF.